This is a list of T cell receptor beta chains from one sample in a study of cytomegalovirus exposure and HLA in healthy donors. Method: immunoSEQ multiplex PCR; TCRdb's copy keeps in-frame clones and lacks some. The sample yields 120,000 to 150,000 clones, roughly 76% seen once. Source material: PBMCs. The receptor set was obtained from a human donor in good health. The conserved cysteine and the conserved F or W are not part of the CDR3 here.

TRBV10-1 | ASSQSRGNTGELF
TRBV11-2 | ASSLAGEKWETQY
TRBV6-1 | ASSLRGSYEQY
TRBV6-1 | ASSDPGGEGEQY
TRBV5-6 | ASRSQGWGIYGYT
TRBV5-6 | ASSRGRYYEQY
TRBV5-1 | ASSPRLQGWNTEAF
TRBV15 | ATSRDQLGGTQY
TRBV27 | ASSLVFGIPYEQY
TRBV4-1 | ASSQDLKGASGYT
TRBV5-4 | ASSLDGPLNTEAF
TRBV4-2 | ASSQNGLAGVYEQY
TRBV5-6 | ASKEGGRTYNEQF
TRBV7-8 | ASSIRRVMNTEAF
TRBV5-1 | ASSLDTSGSTDTQY
TRBV28 | ASTQRGGGNSPLH
TRBV6-5 | ASSYEWRYNEQF
TRBV6-1 | ASRGPANTGELF
TRBV6-1 | ASSELAGTSTDTQY
TRBV5-4 | ASSPFGPGKAF
TRBV6-5 | ASSYSTTGGKLF
TRBV29-1 | SVRGGRATNEKLF
TRBV11-3 | ASSRGLFYGYT
TRBV6-5 | ASSRQGSSYNEQF
TRBV30 | AWRVGQFTEAF
TRBV4-1 | ASSQAFRAGGQSYEQY
TRBV9 | ASSDGHPNYGYT
TRBV19 | ASSIRGGRTDTQY
TRBV11-3 | ASSLPKGLAGMDQETQY
TRBV5-1 | ASSVRLAGATDTQY
TRBV7-9 | ASSLGQSTDTQY
TRBV5-1 | ASSLAPGGETQY
TRBV5-6 | ASSLVTSGGETQY
TRBV7-2 | ASSFHTDGSKSETQY
TRBV4-1 | ASSQDGGILGPQH
TRBV7-7 | ASSFGGGRTGELF
TRBV4-1 | ASSQDQVLDSAYEQY
TRBV5-6 | ASSPFSGQGTYEQY
TRBV5-6 | ASSFLTGPYGYT
TRBV27 | ASRTGRNGELF
TRBV5-4 | ASRPGLAWGTDTQY
TRBV7-9 | ASSNPGQGNTIY
TRBV6-5 | ASSEGVTSGEQY
TRBV29-1 | SVAVTEAF
TRBV5-1 | ASSLIGGGNTEAF